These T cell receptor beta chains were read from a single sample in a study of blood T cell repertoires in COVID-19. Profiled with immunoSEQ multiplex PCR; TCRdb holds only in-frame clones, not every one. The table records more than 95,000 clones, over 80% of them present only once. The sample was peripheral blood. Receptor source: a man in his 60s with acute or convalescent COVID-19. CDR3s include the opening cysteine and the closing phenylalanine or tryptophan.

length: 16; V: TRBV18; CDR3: CASSPPASGGTGELFF
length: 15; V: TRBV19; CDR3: CASSIAGTGALQQYF
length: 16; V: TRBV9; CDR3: CASSSLPGVGNSPLHF
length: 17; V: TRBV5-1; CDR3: CASSLWAGGTATDTQYF
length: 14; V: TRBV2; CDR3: CASREYRTLNEQYF
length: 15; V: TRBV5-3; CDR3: CARFGAGLFEETQYF
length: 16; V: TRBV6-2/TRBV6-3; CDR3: CASSRTIQGPREKLFF
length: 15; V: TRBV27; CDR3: CASSLSGRAVDTQYF
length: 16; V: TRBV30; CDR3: CAWRPKTGLGHYGYTF
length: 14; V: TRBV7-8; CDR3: CASSFAGGDQPQHF
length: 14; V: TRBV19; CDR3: CASSISEQSYEQYF
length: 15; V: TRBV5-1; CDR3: CASSDGPQRQETQYF
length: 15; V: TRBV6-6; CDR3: CATYPTGGNNYGYTF
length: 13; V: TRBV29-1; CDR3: CSVEGHSSYEQYF
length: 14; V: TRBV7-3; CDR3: CASSWEGVLDEQFF
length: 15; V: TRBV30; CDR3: CAWSVGQGPTYEQYF
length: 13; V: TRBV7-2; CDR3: CASSLVTVTEAFF
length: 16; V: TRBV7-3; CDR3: CASSPGQGVSGNTIYF
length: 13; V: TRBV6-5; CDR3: CASSFPSRDEQYF
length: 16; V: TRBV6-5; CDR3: CASSYLPSGASYEQYF
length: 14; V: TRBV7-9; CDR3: CASRRGQGASPLHF
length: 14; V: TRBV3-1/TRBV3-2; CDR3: CASSPPQGLETQYF
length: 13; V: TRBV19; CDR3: CASSTGLAGGAFF
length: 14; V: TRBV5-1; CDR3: CASSFRGPGTEAFF
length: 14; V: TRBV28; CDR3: CASNEQGASHEQYF
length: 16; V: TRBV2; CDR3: CASSGGSGRSGYEQYF
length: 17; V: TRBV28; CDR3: CALTRGPRLAGLNEQYF
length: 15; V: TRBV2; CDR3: CASEASALSSYEQYF
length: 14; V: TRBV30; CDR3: CAWSLGTSGNTIYF
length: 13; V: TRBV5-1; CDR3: CASSAPSSEEQYF
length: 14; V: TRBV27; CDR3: CASRDGGGSYEQYF
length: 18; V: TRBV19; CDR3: CASSSKSAGGTNTGELFF